A selection of T cell receptor beta chains follows, all from one sample in a study of blood T cell repertoires in COVID-19. The assay was immunoSEQ multiplex PCR, and TCRdb's table has in-frame clones only and misses some. This table has 300,000 to 350,000 clones, about 91% appearing once. Input material: peripheral blood. The source is a man aged 25 to 40 with COVID-19, enrolled during active disease. CDR3s include the opening cysteine and the closing phenylalanine or tryptophan. The D gene is left open where the match is weak. The size field is filled for only some rows; it gives once, few, many or a size class.

TRBJ2-5	-	TRBV2	TRBD2	TGTGCCAGCATAGCGGGGGGCCAAGAGACCCAGTACTTC	CASIAGGQETQYF
TRBJ1-2	-	TRBV6-1	-	TGTGCCAGCAGTGAAGCGAATCCAGACTTGGGCTATGGCTACACCTTC	CASSEANPDLGYGYTF
TRBJ2-1	-	TRBV18	TRBD1	TGTGCCAGCTCACCTGGACAGGTTAACAATGAGCAGTTCTTC	CASSPGQVNNEQFF
TRBJ2-7	-	TRBV5-6	-	TGTGCCAGCAGCTTGCCTGGACAGAACTACGAGCAGTACTTC	CASSLPGQNYEQYF
TRBJ1-1	-	TRBV9	-	TGTGCCAGCAGCACCGGAGGGTTAAACACTGAAGCTTTCTTT	CASSTGGLNTEAFF
TRBJ2-5	-	TRBV7-3	-	TGTGCCAGCAGCTTAGGGCGGGATATCCAAGAGACCCAGTACTTC	CASSLGRDIQETQYF
TRBJ1-3	-	TRBV7-2	-	TGTGCCAGCAGCCTAGGGCCAAATGCTGGAAACACCATATATTTT	CASSLGPNAGNTIYF
TRBJ2-5	once	TRBV4-3	TRBD2	TGCGCCAGCAGCCAAGATACAAGGACTAGCTACCAAGAGACCCAGTACTTC	CASSQDTRTSYQETQYF
TRBJ1-4	-	TRBV19	-	TGTGCCAGTAGGCGGGGGGCAACTAATGAAAAACTGTTTTTT	CASRRGATNEKLFF
TRBJ2-1	-	TRBV29-1	TRBD1	TGCAGCGTTGAGGTTTATGAGGGGGCCCTGGATGAGCAGTTCTTC	CSVEVYEGALDEQFF
TRBJ1-5	-	TRBV19	TRBD1	TGTGCCAGTAGTGCGGCCCCGGGACAGGGTAATCAGCCCCAGCATTTT	CASSAAPGQGNQPQHF
TRBJ2-1	-	TRBV12-3/TRBV12-4	-	TGTGCCAGCGGGAGTGAGCAGTTCTTC	CASGSEQFF
TRBJ2-7	few	TRBV27	TRBD1	TGTGCCAGCAGCCATAGACAGGGTAGTGACGAGCAGTACTTC	CASSHRQGSDEQYF
TRBJ1-5	-	TRBV28	-	TGTGCCAGCAGAGACGGACAGCTTTTGAGCAATCAGCCCCAGCATTTT	CASRDGQLLSNQPQHF
TRBJ2-2	-	TRBV7-3	TRBD2	TGTGCCAGCAGCCTGCAGGGGACTAGCGGAAACGCCGGGGAGCTGTTTTTT	CASSLQGTSGNAGELFF
TRBJ1-5	-	TRBV27	-	TGTGCCAGCAGTTTTTCGGGCAATCAGCCCCAGCATTTT	CASSFSGNQPQHF
TRBJ1-6	once	TRBV7-9	-	TGTGCCAGCAGCTTATACAGGGCTAATTCACCCCTCCACTTT	CASSLYRANSPLHF
TRBJ1-2	once	TRBV5-1	TRBD1	TGCGCCAGCAGCTTGGAAACCGGGACAGGGTGGGGCGTTGGCTACACCTTC	CASSLETGTGWGVGYTF
TRBJ1-6	-	TRBV28	-	TGTGCCAGCAGTACACCGGGACAACTAGTTTATTCACCCCTCCACTTT	CASSTPGQLVYSPLHF
TRBJ1-3	-	TRBV24-1	-	TGTGCCACCAGTGGGGCAGGGCCTGGTTCTGGAAACACCATATATTTT	CATSGAGPGSGNTIYF
TRBJ1-2	-	TRBV5-6	-	TGTGCCAGCAGCTTGGGGATGGCGGACACTAACTATGGCTACACCTTC	CASSLGMADTNYGYTF
TRBJ2-7	-	TRBV3-1/TRBV3-2	TRBD1	TGTGCCAGCAGCCCCTTACAGGGGGGACCCTACGAGCAGTACTTC	CASSPLQGGPYEQYF
TRBJ2-5	-	TRBV29-1	-	TGCAGCGTTGCTCAAGAGACCCAGTACTTC	CSVAQETQYF
TRBJ2-7	-	TRBV27	-	TGTGCCAGCAGTTTTGGGCCCACCTACGAGCAGTACTTC	CASSFGPTYEQYF
TRBJ2-5	-	TRBV5-8	TRBD1	TGTGCCAGCAGCTTACGACAGGGTCGGCAGACCCAGTACTTC	CASSLRQGRQTQYF
TRBJ2-7	-	TRBV18	-	TGTGCCAGCTCGTTGCGGGACCCAGGCTACGAGCAGTACTTC	CASSLRDPGYEQYF
TRBJ1-1	-	TRBV5-1	TRBD1	TGCGCCAGCAGCTTGACGGCCGGGACAGGGAGCGGCACTGAAGCTTTCTTT	CASSLTAGTGSGTEAFF
TRBJ1-6	-	TRBV6-5	TRBD1	TGTGCCAGCAGTCGGGCAGGGGGTAATTCACCCCTCCACTTT	CASSRAGGNSPLHF
TRBJ1-5	-	TRBV2	-	TGTGCCAGCAGTGTGGGGGGGGCTGGGAATCAGCCCCAGCATTTT	CASSVGGAGNQPQHF
TRBJ2-1	-	TRBV11-2	-	TGTGCCAGCAGCTTAGATTATCCAGGGGATGCCTACAATGAGCAGTTCTTC	CASSLDYPGDAYNEQFF
TRBJ2-3	-	TRBV6-1	TRBD2	TGTGCCAGCAGTGGGAGTAGCGGGGGTACTAGCACAGATACGCAGTATTTT	CASSGSSGGTSTDTQYF
TRBJ2-3	once	TRBV6-5	-	TGTGCCAGCCGGACAGGCACAGATACGCAGTATTTT	CASRTGTDTQYF
TRBJ2-7	-	TRBV5-1	-	TGCGCCAGCGGCGAGGGACGGGGGGCGATGAGCTACGAGCAGTACTTC	CASGEGRGAMSYEQYF
TRBJ2-1	-	TRBV5-4	TRBD2	TGTGCCAGCAGCTCCCCCACTAGCGGGGATTACAATGAGCAGTTCTTC	CASSSPTSGDYNEQFF
TRBJ2-6	-	TRBV5-4	-	TGTGCCAGCAGCTTGCCCGGTTCTGGGGCCAACGTCCTGACTTTC	CASSLPGSGANVLTF
TRBJ2-1	-	TRBV30	TRBD2	TGTGCCTCGGTGGTAGCGGGAGGTAGTGAGCAGTTCTTC	CASVVAGGSEQFF
TRBJ2-7	-	TRBV7-8	TRBD2	TGTGCCAGCAGCTTACTAGCGGGAGAATCCTACGAGCAGTACTTC	CASSLLAGESYEQYF
TRBJ2-1	-	TRBV11-3	TRBD1	TGTGCCAGCAGCTTGGGACAGGGTCGAAAGTTTGAGCAGTTCTTC	CASSLGQGRKFEQFF
TRBJ1-2	once	TRBV19	-	TGTGCCAGTAGTATAGGCCAGGGAAAAAACTATGGCTACACCTTC	CASSIGQGKNYGYTF
TRBJ2-1	once	TRBV5-4	TRBD1	TGTGCCAGCAGCCAGGAAGGGACAGGGATTAACAATGAGCAGTTCTTC	CASSQEGTGINNEQFF
TRBJ2-1	many	TRBV19	TRBD2	TGTGCCAGTAGTAAGACCGGGACTAGCGGGGGGTCCGCTGGGTACAATGAGCAGTTCTTC	CASSKTGTSGGSAGYNEQFF
TRBJ1-1	-	TRBV7-3	TRBD1	TGTGCCAGCAGCACCCTCGGACAGGGCCAATCTGAAGCTTTCTTT	CASSTLGQGQSEAFF
TRBJ1-5	-	TRBV28	-	TGTGCCAGCAGTTTAGATAGTAGCAATCAGCCCCAGCATTTT	CASSLDSSNQPQHF
TRBJ2-2	-	TRBV11-3	-	TGTGCCAGCAGCCCTTTCTCAGGCACCGGGGAGCTGTTTTTT	CASSPFSGTGELFF
TRBJ2-2	-	TRBV6-5	-	TGTGCCAGCAGTTACACCGGGACAAGGGCCGGGGAGCTGTTTTTT	CASSYTGTRAGELFF
TRBJ1-1	-	TRBV18	TRBD1	TGTGCCAGCTCACCTTTCGGGACAGGGGGAGGGAACACTGAAGCTTTCTTT	CASSPFGTGGGNTEAFF
TRBJ1-1	-	TRBV24-1	-	TGTGCCACCAGTGATTCAGGGGCGCGATCGAACACTGAAGCTTTCTTT	CATSDSGARSNTEAFF
TRBJ1-1	-	TRBV7-9	-	TGTGCCAGCAGCCATGGGAGGGTGGTCACTGAAGCTTTCTTT	CASSHGRVVTEAFF